This T cell receptor beta chain was documented in a study of cytomegalovirus exposure and HLA in healthy donors. General study points: Productive rates of about 90% or about 30% were seen for most TCR beta V segments in an earlier analysis. Relative to equally common others, HLA-associated TCR beta chains showed greater clonal expansion in a later analysis.

Concerning this clone: No antigen is known for it.

It was with 60 Vbeta and 13 Jbeta primers that the PCR ran. Sequenced by immunoSEQ multiplex PCR; TCRdb stores in-frame clones only, minus some. Of around 140,000 clones in the sample, around three quarters were seen once. At the time of sampling, donors were nominally healthy, though unrecorded immune exposures were likely. The CDR3 loop spans 16 amino acids. The germline gives CDR1 MNHEY, CDR2 SMNVEV (reference sequence). V shed 6 bases and J 3 bases; nucleotides not matched to a gene: 12. The TCR was taken from a man aged 40-49 years in good health and CMV-seronegative. The sequencing sample was made of PBMCs. The gene calls are TRBV27 and TRBJ2-7; 9 bases are a match to TRBD1. The CDR3 nucleotides are TGTGCCAGCAGACCCCTTGCCGGGACAGGGATCTACGAGCAGTACTTC. It encodes CASRPLAGTGIYEQYF.